The next 29 T cell receptor beta chains were all read from a single sample in a study of cytomegalovirus exposure and HLA in healthy donors. PCR amplification relied on 60 Vbeta primers (plus 13 Jbeta primers). Clones were sequenced by immunoSEQ multiplex PCR, and TCRdb holds only the in-frame ones, with some missing. The sample has about 120,000 clones, 9.5% seen once. Input material: PBMCs. The receptor source for this set is a man in his thirties or forties in good health and CMV-seronegative.

V and J are TRBV5-1 and TRBJ1-5; 8 bases map to TRBD1. Germline V gene lookup returns CDR1 SGHRS and CDR2 YFSETQ. This CDR3 contains 14 residues. Germline trimming cut 3 bases from V and 2 bases from J; bases unmatched to any gene: 1. CDR3 sequence (DNA): TGCGCCAGCAGCTCGACAGGGGGCAATCAGCCCCAGCATTTT. This translates into CASSSTGGNQPQHF.

The chain links TRBV5-1 to TRBJ2-7, with a tentative D call TRBD2 (6 bases). The V gene lost 2 bases and the J gene lost 2 bases, with 11 bases spanning the gap. This CDR3 has 14 residues. Germline V gives CDR1 SGHRS, CDR2 YFSETQ. The CDR3 nucleotides are TGCGCCAGCAGCTTTCGAGCGGGCCCCTACGAGCAGTACTTC. Its translation: CASSFRAGPYEQYF.

This clone was seen only a few times. The chain carries TRBV4-3 and TRBJ1-6, with 9 bases fitting TRBD1. The germline CDR1 and CDR2 sequences are LGHNA and YSLEER. V shed 5 bases and J 9 bases; nucleotides not matched to a gene: 11. The CDR3 runs to 16 residues. CDR3 sequence: CASSISKGTGTSPLHF. The CDR3 region has the DNA TGCGCCAGCAGCATAAGTAAAGGGACAGGGACTTCACCCCTCCACTTT.

This clone was found a few times. J is TRBJ2-2 and V is TRBV27; possible D gene TRBD2, 5 bases. CDR1 is MNHEY and CDR2 is SMNVEV in the germline V gene (reference sequence). This CDR3 comprises 12 residues. Trimming shortened V by 5 bases and J by 5 bases, and 6 bases separated the two germline ends. The CDR3 coding sequence is TGTGCCAGCAGTCGGGGTACCGGGGAGCTGTTTTTT. It encodes CASSRGTGELFF.

The rearrangement links TRBV6-4 to TRBJ2-3, with TRBD2 matching over 11 bases. The CDR3 spans 20 residues. V shed 5 bases and J 2 bases; nucleotides not matched to a gene: 18. Germline CDR1 and CDR2: MRHNA and SNTAGT. The CDR3 DNA follows: TGTGCCAGCAGTAAACCACCCCTAGCGGGAGGAAGCCCCCTCACAGATACGCAGTATTTT. It translates to CASSKPPLAGGSPLTDTQYF.

The chain joins TRBV6-1 to TRBJ1-4, with TRBD1 as a possible D gene (6 bases). Looked up from germline, CDR1 is MNHNS and CDR2 is SASEGT. Trimming left V 3 bases short and J 10 bases short, with 9 bases between. The CDR3 consists of 12 residues. CDR3 bases: TGTGCCAGCAGTGAGTCGGACAGAAAACTGTTTTTT. Amino acids: CASSESDRKLFF.

CDR3 residues: CASRPRAAGELFF. CDR3 bases: TGTGCCAGTCGACCCAGGGCGGCCGGGGAGCTGTTTTTT. The chain employs TRBV19 and TRBJ2-2; D is perhaps TRBD1 (5 bases). From germline, CDR1 is LNHDA and CDR2 SQIVND (reference sequence). This CDR3 has 13 amino acids. Trimming removed 8 bases at V and 6 bases at J, with 13 bases between.

The V gene is TRBV5-4, the J gene TRBJ2-7; 7 bases line up with TRBD2. Germline CDR1 reads SGHNT; CDR2 reads YYREEE (reference sequence). There are 14 residues in the CDR3. With V trimmed by 4 bases and J by 0 bases, 4 bases remained unmatched. The CDR3, as DNA: TGTGCCAGCAGCCCGGGGAGGGGCTCCTACGAGCAGTACTTC. It codes for CASSPGRGSYEQYF.

The chain combines TRBV29-1 with TRBJ2-3, with a weak D call TRBD1 (5 bases). The V and J ends lost 7 bases and 6 bases respectively, with 20 bases between them. The V gene's germline CDR1 is SQVTM and CDR2 ANQGSEA. This CDR3 spans 14 amino acids. The CDR3 coding sequence is TGCAGCGCCAAGGGGCGGCCAATCAGCGATACGCAGTATTTT. It codes for CSAKGRPISDTQYF.

V usage is TRBV29-1 and J usage is TRBJ2-1, with TRBD1 identical over 8 bases. J gave up 14 bases and V 7 bases, and 7 bases lay outside the gene matches. There are 10 residues in the CDR3. Germline V lookup: CDR1 SQVTM, CDR2 ANQGSEA. The CDR3 loop reads CSAVLGQEFF. Written as DNA, the CDR3 is TGCAGCGCTGTACTGGGACAGGAGTTCTTC.

The sample holds a few counts of this clone. The sample has other DNA sequences that encode this CDR3 too. V usage is TRBV11-3 and J usage is TRBJ2-7; D is unresolved. V lost 5 bases, J lost 0 bases, and 11 bases lay in between. Germline V CDR1 and CDR2: SGHNT, YENEEA. The CDR3 sequence is 14 residues long. The CDR3 coding sequence is TGTGCCAGCAGCCTAGGACGGGTCTCCTACGAGCAGTACTTC. It specifies CASSLGRVSYEQYF.

This clone was detected only a few times. As DNA, the CDR3 is TGTGCCAGCAGTGAGGGACAGGGCGGAACTGAAAAACTGTTTTTT. Encoded protein: CASSEGQGGTEKLFF. The chain combines TRBV6-1 with TRBJ1-4; 9 positions match TRBD1. Germline CDR1 MNHNS, CDR2 SASEGT. The V segment lost 3 bases and the J segment 7 bases; nucleotides outside the gene matches: 6. This CDR3 is built from 15 residues.

The gene calls are TRBV5-6 and TRBJ1-1; 10 positions agree with TRBD1. The ends lost 4 bases at V and 2 bases at J; junction bases unmatched: 5. Germline V lookup: CDR1 SGHDT, CDR2 YYEEEE. CDR3 length: 15 amino acids. CDR3 DNA sequence: TGTGCCAGCAGCGGGGAGACAGGGGGCAACACTGAAGCTTTCTTT. Translated: CASSGETGGNTEAFF.

The CDR3 loop is CASTPGDRDQETQYF. Here the CDR3 DNA reads TGTGCCAGCACCCCCGGGGACAGGGATCAAGAGACCCAGTACTTC. The chain employs TRBV28 and TRBJ2-5; 9 bases align to TRBD1. V gave up 7 bases and J gave up 2 bases; unmatched junction bases: 8. CDR1 is MDHEN, CDR2 SYDVKM, per germline. This CDR3 contains 15 residues.

This clone was seen more than once but under ten times. The chain uses TRBV7-9 and TRBJ1-6; TRBD1 matches 8 bases. The germline V gene has CDR1 SEHNR and CDR2 FQNEAQ (reference sequence). Trimming removed 8 bases from V and 4 bases from J; junction bases left unmatched: 1. The CDR3 extends over 13 amino acids. CDR3 nucleotide sequence: TGTGCCAGCGGACAGGGATATAATTCACCCCTCCACTTT. It translates to CASGQGYNSPLHF.

The rearrangement uses TRBV5-6 and TRBJ2-1; the match to TRBD1 covers 8 bases. The V segment lost 1 base and the J segment 7 bases; nucleotides outside the gene matches: 10. The CDR3 sequence is 16 residues long. In germline, CDR1 is SGHDT, CDR2 YYEEEE. The CDR3 DNA reads as TGTGCCAGCAGCTTGAGTGACAGGGGCTGGGGTAATGAGCAGTTCTTC. Translation gives CASSLSDRGWGNEQFF.

The sample holds a few counts of this clone. V usage is TRBV4-2 and J usage is TRBJ1-2; unclear D gene. The CDR3 length is 14 residues. V lost 1 base to trimming and J lost 3 bases, with 9 bases between them. CDR1 is LGHNA and CDR2 is YNFKEQ in the germline V gene. The CDR3 bases are TGTGCCAGCAGCCAAGGGAGGGTGTACTATGGCTACACCTTC. It yields the protein CASSQGRVYYGYTF.

This chain connects TRBV7-2 to TRBJ2-5, with a possible D match to TRBD2 (5 bases). This CDR3 comprises 14 residues. Between the trimmed V and J ends, which lost 1 base and 4 bases, there was a span of 10 bases. The germline V gene encodes CDR1 SGHTA and CDR2 FQGNSA. CDR3 region: CASSLGLAGETQYF. The DNA for the CDR3 is TGTGCCAGCAGCTTAGGCTTGGCGGGAGAGACCCAGTACTTC.

The chain uses TRBV19 and TRBJ1-1; no clear D. V lost 1 base to trimming and J lost 7 bases, with 13 bases between them. CDR1 and CDR2 from the germline V gene are LNHDA and SQIVND (reference sequence). The CDR3 spans 14 residues. DNA for the CDR3: TGTGCCAGTAGTATAGTACCCCGGGGAGGTGAAGCTTTCTTT. Translating it yields CASSIVPRGGEAFF.

The V call is TRBV7-8, the J call TRBJ2-3; D possibly corresponds to TRBD2 (6 bases). V lost 0 bases and J 0 bases, leaving 16 bases between the germline ends. Germline CDR1 and CDR2: SGHVS and FQNEAQ. This CDR3 comprises 18 residues. The CDR3 nucleotides read TGTGCCAGCAGCTTAGCCCAGGGACTGTTACTAAGCACAGATACGCAGTATTTT. It codes for CASSLAQGLLLSTDTQYF.

The table lists this clone with a few counts. The rearrangement uses TRBV7-9 and TRBJ2-2; 9 nucleotides align to TRBD1. CDR3 length equals 16 residues. CDR1 and CDR2 from the germline V gene are SEHNR and FQNEAQ (reference sequence). With V trimmed by 4 bases and J by 4 bases, 7 bases remained unmatched. The CDR3 loop reads CASSSLGQGTTGELFF. Written as DNA, the CDR3 is TGTGCCAGCAGCTCCCTGGGACAGGGAACCACCGGGGAGCTGTTTTTT.

The gene calls are TRBV5-4 and TRBJ1-2; a possible D gene is TRBD1 (5 bases). From germline, CDR1 is SGHNT and CDR2 YYREEE (reference sequence). The V gene lost 9 bases and the J gene lost 2 bases, with 14 bases spanning the gap. This CDR3 comprises 13 residues. The CDR3 spells CAILLGGNYGYTF. As DNA, the CDR3 is TGTGCCATTCTACTGGGGGGGAACTATGGCTACACCTTC.

This clone was counted only a few times. V usage is TRBV15 and J usage is TRBJ1-5, with a tentative D call TRBD1 (6 bases). This CDR3 has 15 amino acids. Germline lookup yields CDR1 LNHNV and CDR2 YYDKDF (reference sequence). V was clipped by 1 base and J by 4 bases, with 11 bases between them. CDR3 region: CATSRATGLNQPQHF. The CDR3 nucleotides read TGTGCCACCAGCAGAGCTACAGGGTTGAATCAGCCCCAGCATTTT. The full variable domain, in which reference TRBV15 and TRBJ1-5 provide the parts outside the CDR3, is DAMVIQNPRYQVTQFGKPVTLSCSQTLNHNVMYWYQQKSSQAPKLLFHYYDKDFNNEADTPDNFQSRRPNTSFCFLDIRSPGLGDTAMYLCATSRATGLNQPQHFGDGTRLSIL.

The CDR3 sequence: CASSPSAGLAGVTDTQYF. CDR3 bases: TGTGCCAGCAGCCCCAGTGCGGGACTAGCGGGAGTCACAGATACGCAGTATTTT. The genes are TRBV7-3 and TRBJ2-3; 14 bases match TRBD2. Germline assignment: CDR1 SGHTA and CDR2 FQGTGA. The CDR3 is made up of 18 amino acids. The V gene end was trimmed by 5 bases and the J gene end by 2 bases; junction bases not matched to a gene: 9.

This chain connects TRBV7-8 to TRBJ1-1, with unresolved D. Germline lookup yields CDR1 SGHVS and CDR2 FQNEAQ. This CDR3 contains 16 residues. V lost 0 bases and J 0 bases, leaving 11 bases between the germline ends. CDR3 residues: CASSLARKELNTEAFF. CDR3 coding DNA: TGTGCCAGCAGCTTAGCCAGGAAAGAACTGAACACTGAAGCTTTCTTT.

This rearrangement joins TRBV30 to TRBJ2-7; 10 nucleotides align to TRBD1. Germline V gene sequence: CDR1 GTSNPN, CDR2 SVGIG (reference sequence). The CDR3 has 14 residues. With 4 bases clipped from V and 2 bases from J, the junction kept 5 bases outside the gene matches. The DNA of the CDR3 is TGTGCCTGGACCAAAGGACAGGGGGCCTACGAGCAGTACTTC. Its translation is CAWTKGQGAYEQYF.

The rearrangement uses TRBV27 and TRBJ2-6, with 8 bases fitting TRBD2. Germline CDR1 MNHEY, CDR2 SMNVEV (reference sequence). The V gene end was trimmed by 5 bases and the J gene end by 4 bases; junction bases not matched to a gene: 7. There are 16 residues in the CDR3. The CDR3 DNA reads as TGTGCCAGCAGTCGGGGGGGGGCGGCAGGGGCCAACGTCCTGACTTTC. The encoded protein is CASSRGGAAGANVLTF.

The table lists this clone with a few counts. The chain's CDR3 is CASRAGANPEAFF. The CDR3 DNA sequence: TGTGCCAGCCGTGCAGGGGCTAATCCCGAAGCTTTCTTT. The chain links TRBV2 to TRBJ1-1, with D perhaps TRBD1 (6 bases). The V end lost 8 bases, the J end lost 8 bases, and 18 bases lay between the germline ends. Germline-derived CDR1 and CDR2 are SNHLY and FYNNEI. This CDR3 has 13 residues.

The chain carries TRBV7-9 and TRBJ2-3, with D unresolved. The length of the CDR3 is 15 residues. The V gene's germline CDR1 is SEHNR and CDR2 FQNEAQ (reference sequence). The V gene lost 8 bases and the J gene lost 1 base, with 16 bases spanning the gap. The chain's CDR3 is CASCHFISGTDTQYF. In nucleotides, the CDR3 is TGTGCCAGCTGCCACTTTATTTCTGGCACAGATACGCAGTATTTT.